The entry below describes one T cell receptor (beta chain). This sample was taken from a study of blood T cell repertoires in COVID-19. Germline lookup yields CDR1 GTSNPN and CDR2 SVGIG (reference sequence). The CDR3 is 15 amino acids. V gave up 2 bases and J gave up 5 bases; unmatched junction bases: 9. As processed by the authors: Quantification of nucleated cells was approximated via reference gene primer amplification. Data came from immunoSEQ multiplex PCR; TCRdb stores just in-frame clones and leaves some out. D and trimming were read from the DNA, whereas the V and J calls and clone size are those reported in that table. The sample lists some 240,000 clones, roughly four fifths occurring once.

The source of this sequence is a woman of 80 years or more with acute or convalescent COVID-19. Sequences were obtained from peripheral blood. The chain combines TRBV30 with TRBJ1-1; TRBD1 matches 9 bases. CDR3 coding DNA: TGTGCCTGGAGTCCCGGGACAGGGATGGGTACTGAAGCTTTCTTT. This translates into CAWSPGTGMGTEAFF.